Included here is one T cell receptor beta chain sequence, with context. The sample is drawn from a study of blood T cell repertoires in COVID-19. Turning to the study itself: The samples span acute and convalescent COVID-19 from the United States, Italy and Spain. PBMCs, B-cell-depleted T cells, or T cells provided the cDNA or gDNA that made up the material.

Per the authors' pipeline: Using reference gene primer amplification, nucleated cell counts were estimated. TCRdb keeps only in-frame clones here, not all; method: immunoSEQ multiplex PCR. The DNA was the basis for D and trimming; V, J and clone size are from that table. In the table there are 85,000 to 130,000 clones, 75% to 90% of which are singletons. Germline CDR1 reads KGHDR; CDR2 reads SFDVKD. With 1 base clipped from V and 9 bases from J, the junction kept 8 bases outside the gene matches. This CDR3 region has 15 residues. The sample comprised peripheral blood. The gene calls are TRBV24-1 and TRBJ1-2; TRBD1 matches at 9 bases. This clonotype was obtained from a man aged 45-65 years with acute or convalescent COVID-19. The CDR3 DNA reads TGTGCCACCAGTGATTTCGGGACAGGGTCTCCAAGCTACACCTTC. This sequence encodes CATSDFGTGSPSYTF.